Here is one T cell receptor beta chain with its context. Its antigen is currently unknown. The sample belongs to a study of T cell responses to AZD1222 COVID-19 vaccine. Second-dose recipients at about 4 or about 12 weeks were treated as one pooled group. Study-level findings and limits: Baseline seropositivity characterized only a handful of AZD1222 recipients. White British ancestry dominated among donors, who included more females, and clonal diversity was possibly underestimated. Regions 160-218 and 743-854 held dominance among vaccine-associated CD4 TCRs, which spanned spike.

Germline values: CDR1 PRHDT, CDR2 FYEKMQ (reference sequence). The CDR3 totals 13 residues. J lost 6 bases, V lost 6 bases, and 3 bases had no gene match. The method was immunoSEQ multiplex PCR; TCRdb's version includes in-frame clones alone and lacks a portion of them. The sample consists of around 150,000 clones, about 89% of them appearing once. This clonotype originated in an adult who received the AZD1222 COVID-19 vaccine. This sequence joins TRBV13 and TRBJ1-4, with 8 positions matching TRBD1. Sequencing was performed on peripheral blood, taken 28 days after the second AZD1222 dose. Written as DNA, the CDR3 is TGTGCCAGCAGGATGACAGGGGATGAAAAACTGTTTTTT. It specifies CASRMTGDEKLFF.